This T cell receptor beta chain comes out of a study of T cell responses to AZD1222 COVID-19 vaccine. Study-level information: Pooling was applied to second doses at about 4 or about 12 weeks.

Germline assignment: CDR1 MNHEY and CDR2 SVGAGI. The CDR3 loop spans 13 amino acids. V was pared by 6 bases and J by 14 bases, with 20 bases between. Generated by immunoSEQ multiplex PCR, the TCRdb table keeps only in-frame clones and is missing some. The data show 120,000 to 150,000 clones, with approximately 89% seen just once and 5.2% held by the top ten. The origin of this receptor is an adult in good health. The chain carries TRBV6-5 and TRBJ2-1; no definite D call. The source was peripheral blood, collected on day 0 of AZD1222 vaccination. In DNA, the CDR3 is TGTGCCAGCAGCTACCCGGCCACCAAGGAAGAGTTCTTC. Its protein product is CASSYPATKEEFF.